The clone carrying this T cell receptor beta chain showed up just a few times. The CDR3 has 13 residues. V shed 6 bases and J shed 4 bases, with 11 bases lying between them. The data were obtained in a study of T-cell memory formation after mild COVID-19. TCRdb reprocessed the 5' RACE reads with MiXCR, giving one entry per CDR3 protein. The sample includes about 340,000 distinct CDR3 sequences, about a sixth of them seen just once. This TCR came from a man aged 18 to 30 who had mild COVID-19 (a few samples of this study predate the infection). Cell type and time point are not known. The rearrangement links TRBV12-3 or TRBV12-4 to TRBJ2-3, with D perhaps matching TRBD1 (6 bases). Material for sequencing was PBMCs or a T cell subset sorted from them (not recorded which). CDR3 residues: CASRPHRADTQYF. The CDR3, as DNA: TGTGCCAGCAGACCGCACAGGGCAGATACGCAGTATTTT.